Listed here is a single T cell receptor (beta chain). This clonotype was counted many times. The antigen it recognizes is unknown. No much larger clone exists at a distance of one base, and base qualities are not known. These data come from a study of regulatory T cells in long-lasting Graves disease (dated by TCRdb to 2020 to 2023). Context from the whole study: In the newly diagnosed Graves' disease group, patients had been taking antithyroid drugs for less than 3 months. This study used TCR sequencing and RNA sequencing of peripheral blood to compare persistent Graves' disease patients against newly diagnosed Graves' disease patients. A total of roughly 33 samples were covered by TCR sequencing, comprising some 13 persistent and around 20 newly diagnosed Graves' disease patients. The study was registered as a clinical trial and conducted in China.

Library prep was done by multiplex PCR. The instrument given in TCRdb is Illumina HiSeq 4000. CDR3 regions were amplified by Arm-PCR with iRepertoire HTBI primers to construct TCR beta libraries. Before sequencing, the PCR products underwent gel purification. On the authors' methods: Across samples, 60 to 80 TRBV and 14 TRBJ segments were identified and used for gene usage analysis of CDR3 amino acid clonotypes. Filtered high-quality paired reads were merged into contigs using COPE and FqMerger. BLAST was used to align contigs to IMGT TRBV, TRBD and TRBJ reference genes, and CDR3 was defined according to IMGT. Highly expanded clones were defined as clonotypes with a frequency above 0.1%. Repertoire diversity was measured by Shannon entropy, and V-J evenness by the Gini coefficient. A clonotype was considered public if more than one individual shared it. Through fastp at Q25 and MiXCR, TCRdb rebuilt clones from the public reads, retaining in-frame beta chains. Rows are combined by CDR3 protein, so each entry shows the most common genes and DNA. These V and J calls derive from TCRdb rather than the authors' analysis. Within this sample are hundreds of thousands of distinct CDR3 sequences, with about 16% of them counted one time only. The ten largest clones represent 25% of the sample.

The study at large found these results: Patients with persistent disease shared more public clonotypes (about 2,500) than newly diagnosed patients did (approximately 1,000). Only peripheral blood was studied, because thyroid tissue, the primary lesion, was inaccessible. Persistent disease showed preferential use of TRBV28, TRBJ1-2 and TRBJ2-5, whereas newly diagnosed disease favored TRBV20-1 and TRBJ2-1. The authors acknowledged the small sample size as a limitation that may reduce accuracy. Sequencing and analysis were limited to the TCR beta chain. Persistent Graves' disease patients showed lower TCR Shannon entropy and fewer highly expanded clones than newly diagnosed patients, suggesting clonal expansion.

Sample time point, as interpreted from the label and publication: newly diagnosed GD, antithyroid drugs for less than 3 months. RNA was extracted from PBMCs in TRIzol for both TCR sequencing and RNA sequencing. The diagnosis of Graves' disease was made according to American Thyroid Association guidelines. Recruitment of patients was carried out at an endocrinology department in Xi'an, China. Each patient gave about 10 milliliters of peripheral blood, collected in an EDTA anticoagulant tube. Ficoll Paque Plus density gradient separation was used to isolate PBMCs, and no additional T cell sorting was done. An Agilent 2100 Bioanalyzer and agarose gel were used to check RNA quality, and a NanoDrop 2000 was used to measure RNA concentration. A distance of 13 bases separates the germline ends of V and J, which lose 3 bases and 5 bases respectively. Including the terminal cysteine and phenylalanine, the CDR3 comprises 14 residues. Just CDR3 DNA is preserved here, 42 bases in frame from base 1. Per the germline V gene, KGHSH is the CDR1 and LQKENI is the CDR2.

These records were also assigned to another study, of T cells in Graves' hyperthyroidism and ophthalmopathy. The other study reports the following: Graves' hyperthyroidism was defined as stable when no progression to ophthalmopathy occurred over 18 months of follow-up. The hyperthyroidism patients were between 18 and 65 years old and newly diagnosed, with a disease duration of less than 2 months. Exclusion was applied to patients with uncontrolled infections, other autoimmune diseases, pregnancy or lactation. Diagnoses were established on the basis of clinical symptoms, serum thyroxine and TRAb, thyroid ultrasound, and orbital computed tomography. The TCR CDR3 was subjected to a first round of RT-PCR using the HTBI primer set and the Qiagen OneStep RT-PCR kit. Most expanded thyroid clonotypes (frequency above 0.001) were also detected in blood, suggesting blood repertoires may reflect thyroid immune responses. Ophthalmopathy was separated from stable hyperthyroidism by a 13 V-J signature model, with 87.88% sensitivity and approximately 81% specificity obtained in cross-validation and 80%/75% obtained in testing. In validation, the model predicted progression to ophthalmopathy with 55% to 71% sensitivity and around 72% specificity, a median of approximately 6.5 months before onset. A discovery cohort of fewer than 110 patients, about 44 with Graves' ophthalmopathy and 55 to 60 with stable Graves' hyperthyroidism, was used to find distinguishing TCR V-J signatures. Whether ophthalmopathy could be predicted prospectively was tested in an independent validation cohort made up of under 20 hyperthyroidism patients plus 17 patients who later progressed to ophthalmopathy. The 75 to 100 discovery patients were randomly split 7:3 into training and test sets. In about six Graves' hyperthyroidism patients, the study also compared T-cell repertoires from thyroid tissue with T-cell repertoires from blood. After blood sampling, hyperthyroidism patients were treated with methimazole at a starting dose of 30 mg daily, and ophthalmopathy patients were treated with high-dose intravenous methylprednisolone. A second multiplex PCR round built the libraries, followed by size selection and purification. Sequencing of the libraries was done on an Illumina HiSeq2000 using paired-end 100 bp reads. Raw data were processed with SOAPnuke, discarding reads with adapters, uncalled bases, mean Phred below 15, or no exact constant-primer or identifier match. High-quality paired reads were merged with COPE v1.2.5, and unique nucleotide sequences were defined as clonotypes. MiTCR v1.1 was used to align the clonotypes against IMGT TRBV, TRBD and TRBJ reference segments. Only V-J combinations with frequency above 0.0001, covering 99% to 99.2% of repertoires, were analysed. The TCS score was defined as the ratio of F50 (clonal expansion) to E x V (chaos), calculated using BLOSUM62-based TCRdist between CDR3 peptides within each V-J. Welch's t-statistics and random forest reduced some 510 V-J features to 13, which were used in a naive Bayes classifier (R e1071). No statistical method was used to set the sample size in advance, and investigators knew the group allocation. The paper describes TCR Vbeta CDR3 sequencing of more than 120 peripheral blood samples, made up of under 50 ophthalmopathy patients, around 73 hyperthyroidism patients and some 17 progressor patients.

The rearrangement combines TRBV18 with TRBJ1-2, with a weak D call of TRBD1 (6 bases match). This TCR was sampled from a middle-aged woman with Graves disease. Donor details come from another sample of the same person, matched by shared clones. Sequencing used peripheral blood mononuclear cells (PBMCs), obtained at new diagnosis, from a patient treated with antithyroid drugs. The encoded CDR3 is CASSPAAGDYGYTF. Read as DNA, the sequence is TGTGCCAGCTCACCGGCCGCAGGGGATTATGGCTACACCTTC.